The T cell receptor beta chain under discussion was sequenced for a study of blood T cell repertoires in COVID-19. Study at large: Acute-phase and convalescent COVID-19 samples originated in the United States, Italy and Spain. Sources were T cells, B-cell-depleted T cells, or PBMCs; the material itself was cDNA or gDNA.

The sample holds one count of this clone. CDR3 size: 15 residues. V shed 1 base and J shed 8 bases, with 16 bases lying between them. Germline lookup yields CDR1 SGHRS and CDR2 YFSETQ. Authors' processing steps: Scientists estimated how many nucleated cells there were by amplifying reference gene primers. The repertoire was sequenced with immunoSEQ multiplex PCR; TCRdb's copy has only in-frame clones and lacks some. For V, J and clone size, that table is used; D and trimming come from the DNA. The sample has hundreds of thousands of clones, roughly 90% seen once. The clonotype originates from a woman aged 25 to 45 with COVID-19, enrolled during active disease. The V and J genes are TRBV5-1 and TRBJ2-1; D is possibly TRBD2 (5 bases). The sample consisted of peripheral blood. The CDR3 DNA follows: TGCGCCAGCAGCTTGATTCCGGGGATGATAGATGAGCAGTTCTTC. This gives the protein CASSLIPGMIDEQFF. Combining the CDR3 with reference TRBV5-1 and TRBJ2-1 gives the whole variable domain KAGVTQTPRYLIKTRGQQVTLSCSPISGHRSVSWYQQTPGQGLQFLFEYFSETQRNKGNFPGRFSGRQFSNSRSEMNVSTLELGDSALYLCASSLIPGMIDEQFFGPGTRLTVL.